This T cell receptor (beta chain) was obtained from a study of blood T cells in healthy people across ages. Study context: There was about one barcoded beta molecule captured by template switching per two T cells.

A second PCR of about 7 to 12 cycles used a sample-barcoded 5' primer and a J-beta primer mix. TCRdb independently ran MiXCR on the 5' RACE reads; one entry per CDR3 protein. Of around 600,000 distinct CDR3 sequences in the sample, 40% to 55% are singletons; the top ten hold 20% to 25%. Comment on this clonotype: Antigen: not known.

General study points: Since the PBMCs were unsorted, naive and antigen-experienced cells could not be conclusively compared. When set beside aged donors, long-lived donors presented more naive CD4+ cells and higher diversity.

The source is a man aged 80 or over in good health. Sequencing was performed on blood.

The CDR3 bases are TGTGCCACCAGCCGTCCTGAGGGGACAGGGGGCTTGGAGACCCAGTACTTC. It encodes CATSRPEGTGGLETQYF. V and J are TRBV24-1 and TRBJ2-5; TRBD1 matches 12 bases. From germline, CDR1 is KGHDR and CDR2 SFDVKD. The V and J ends lost 7 bases and 5 bases, in that order; junction bases with no gene match: 13. This CDR3 is 17 amino acids long.